These 13 T cell receptor beta chains originate from one sample sequenced in a study of post-analysis software for immune sequencing data. The study, taken as a whole, reports: Relative to controls, patients had a few TRBV segments at higher frequency, with TRBV5-6, TRBV5-1 and TRBV20-1 among these.

TCR beta libraries were prepared from cDNA with unique molecular identifiers. From the PCR reads, TCRdb called clonotypes with MiXCR, one entry per CDR3 protein. The sample yields hundreds of thousands of distinct CDR3 sequences, 55% to 60% seen once. Which antigens these TCRs recognize remains unknown. Sequenced: blood. The receptors were sampled from a girl aged 2 to 9 with multiple sclerosis.

The chain joins TRBV4-2 to TRBJ1-5; weak D call: TRBD1 (5 bases). Germline V gene sequence: CDR1 LGHNA, CDR2 YNFKEQ. V was cut by 2 bases and J by 1 base, with 12 bases left in between. The CDR3 runs to 16 residues. The CDR3 DNA sequence: TGTGCCAGCAGCCAACATGGAGGGACCAGCAATCAGCCCCAGCATTTT. Encoded protein: CASSQHGGTSNQPQHF.

The chain combines TRBV6-5 with TRBJ2-1; TRBD2 matches at 11 bases. The ends lost 4 bases at V and 5 bases at J; junction bases unmatched: 7. The germline V gene has CDR1 MNHEY and CDR2 SVGAGI. The CDR3 spans 16 residues. CDR3 residues: CASSSLSGGANNEQFF. CDR3 coding DNA: TGTGCCAGCAGTTCTCTTAGCGGGGGGGCAAACAATGAGCAGTTCTTC.

In this sample, this clonotype turned up a few times. The chain uses TRBV7-9 and TRBJ2-5; D possibly corresponds to TRBD2 (5 bases). Trimming stripped 4 bases from V and 11 bases from J, with 14 bases between. The V gene's germline CDR1 is SEHNR and CDR2 FQNEAQ (reference sequence). CDR3 length equals 12 residues. The CDR3 DNA is TGTGCCAGCAGCTGGGAGACGGGTGAGCAGTACTTC. Translated: CASSWETGEQYF. The entire variable domain, with the rest obtained from reference TRBV7-9 and TRBJ2-5, is as follows: DTGVSQNPRHKITKRGQNVTFRCDPISEHNRLYWYRQTLGQGPEFLTYFQNEAQLEKSRLLSDRFSAERPKGSFSTLEIQRTEQGDSAMYLCASSWETGEQYFGPGTRLLVL.

This chain joins TRBV20-1 and TRBJ2-5; 9 nucleotides line up with TRBD2. The trim removed 6 bases at V and 1 base at J, leaving 9 bases unmatched. The CDR3 has 15 residues. Germline V gene sequence: CDR1 DFQATT, CDR2 SNEGSKA (reference sequence). CDR3 region: CSAIRSGGTQETQYF. The CDR3 DNA reads TGCAGTGCCATCCGAAGCGGGGGGACCCAAGAGACCCAGTACTTC.

This chain joins TRBV11-3 and TRBJ2-1; TRBD2 matches 13 bases. From germline, CDR1 is SGHNT and CDR2 YENEEA. CDR3 length: 19 residues. V lost 3 bases, J lost 7 bases, and 15 bases stayed unmatched. The CDR3 nucleotides are TGTGCCAGCAGCTTCGATACGCTACTAGCGGGAGGGGATAAAAATGAGCAGTTCTTC. Its protein product is CASSFDTLLAGGDKNEQFF.

The rearrangement joins TRBV20-1 to TRBJ2-1, with D possibly TRBD2 on 6 matching bases. V was clipped by 6 bases and J by 2 bases, with 11 bases between them. The CDR3 totals 13 residues. Germline lookup yields CDR1 DFQATT and CDR2 SNEGSKA (reference sequence). This chain's CDR3 is CSAVGGPYNEQFF. CDR3 coding DNA: TGCAGTGCGGTGGGGGGACCCTACAATGAGCAGTTCTTC.

This clonotype was found once. The chain couples TRBV10-1 to TRBJ2-7; 7 nucleotides agree with TRBD1. The germline gives CDR1 WNHNN, CDR2 SYGVQD (reference sequence). The CDR3 runs 13 residues. The junction had 7 bases not matched to a gene; V was cut back by 6 bases and J by 5 bases. The CDR3 here is CASRSRGPDEQYF. The CDR3 coding sequence is TGCGCCAGCAGGTCAAGGGGGCCGGACGAGCAGTACTTC.

Only a few counts were recorded for this clonotype. The J gene is TRBJ2-1, the V gene TRBV7-2, with 7 bases lining up with TRBD2. Germline lookup yields CDR1 SGHTA and CDR2 FQGNSA. The CDR3 is 16 amino acids. V lost 2 bases and J lost 10; bases outside the gene matches: 14. CDR3 DNA sequence: TGTGCCAGCAGCTTAAGGGTGGAAGTGCGGGAGAACGAGCAGTTCTTC. Encoded protein: CASSLRVEVRENEQFF. The full variable domain, in which reference TRBV7-2 and TRBJ2-1 provide the parts outside the CDR3, is GAGVSQSPSNKVTEKGKDVELRCDPISGHTALYWYRQSLGQGLEFLIYFQGNSAPDKSGLPSDRFSAERTGGSVSTLTIQRTQQEDSAVYLCASSLRVEVRENEQFFGPGTRLTVL.

This sequence joins TRBV29-1 and TRBJ2-1; TRBD2 aligns across 7 bases. V was pared by 5 bases and J by 7 bases, with 8 bases of the junction left unmatched. Germline CDR1 and CDR2: SQVTM and ANQGSEA. The CDR3 loop spans 13 amino acids. CDR3 sequence (DNA): TGCAGCGTTCCTCCAGCGGGGCTAAATGAGCAGTTCTTC. It translates to CSVPPAGLNEQFF.

This clonotype is a singleton in its sample. This chain links TRBV5-1 with TRBJ1-2; 8 bases are shared with TRBD1. CDR1 is SGHRS, CDR2 YFSETQ, per germline. V shed 4 bases and J 4 bases; nucleotides not matched to a gene: 9. The CDR3 covers 15 residues. The CDR3 is CASSPQGEVSYGYTF. The CDR3 nucleotides read TGCGCCAGCAGCCCACAGGGGGAAGTAAGCTATGGCTACACCTTC. The full variable domain, its missing parts supplied by reference TRBV5-1 and TRBJ1-2, is KAGVTQTPRYLIKTRGQQVTLSCSPISGHRSVSWYQQTPGQGLQFLFEYFSETQRNKGNFPGRFSGRQFSNSRSEMNVSTLELGDSALYLCASSPQGEVSYGYTFGSGTRLTVV.

V and J are TRBV20-1 and TRBJ2-1; D not certain. Trimming took off 1 base at V and 4 bases at J, with 14 bases between the two ends. The CDR3 is made up of 15 amino acids. Germline lookup yields CDR1 DFQATT and CDR2 SNEGSKA (reference sequence). For the CDR3, the DNA is TGCAGTGCTAGAGGGGGTGTAAACTTATACAATGAGCAGTTCTTC. It encodes CSARGGVNLYNEQFF.

This clonotype has just a few counts. The CDR3: CASNLGYQETQYF. As DNA, the CDR3 is TGTGCCAGCAATCTGGGGTATCAAGAGACCCAGTACTTC. The chain joins TRBV28 to TRBJ2-5; D unresolved. CDR3 length equals 13 residues. The V gene lost 7 bases and the J gene lost 2 bases, with 11 bases spanning the gap. The V gene's germline CDR1 is MDHEN and CDR2 SYDVKM. Full variable domain (missing parts from reference TRBV28 and TRBJ2-5): DVKVTQSSRYLVKRTGEKVFLECVQDMDHENMFWYRQDPGLGLRLIYFSYDVKMKEKGDIPEGYSVSREKKERFSLILESASTNQTSMYLCASNLGYQETQYFGPGTRLLVL.

The rearrangement uses TRBV7-2 and TRBJ2-3; TRBD1 matches 7 bases. The ends lost 2 bases at V and 2 bases at J; junction bases unmatched: 7. Per germline, CDR1 SGHTA and CDR2 FQGNSA. There are 16 residues in the CDR3. CDR3 amino acids: CASSLKGTVYTDTQYF. The DNA for the CDR3 is TGTGCCAGCAGCTTAAAAGGGACAGTCTACACAGATACGCAGTATTTT.